This T cell receptor beta chain was obtained from a study of blood T cell repertoires in COVID-19. As for the study in general: Nucleic acid was either cDNA or gDNA, and it came from T cells, B-cell-depleted T cells, or PBMCs.

Germline CDR1 SGHVS, CDR2 FQNEAQ. The CDR3 sequence is 13 residues long. Deletions cut 4 bases from V and 4 bases from J, with 10 bases between. Some clones are missing from TCRdb's copy, which holds only in-frame ones; the method was immunoSEQ multiplex PCR. The table shows 25,000 to 30,000 clones, with 89% occurring only once. The rearrangement uses TRBV7-8 and TRBJ1-1; no firm D call. Sample: peripheral blood. This receptor was obtained from a human donor in a cohort sampled during active COVID-19. The CDR3 DNA reads as TGTGCCAGCAGCTCGGTGGGAGGCACTGAAGCTTTCTTT. It yields the protein CASSSVGGTEAFF.